These 29 T cell receptor beta chains originate from one sample sequenced in a study of cytomegalovirus exposure and HLA in healthy donors. Researchers ran the PCR with 60 Vbeta and 13 Jbeta primers. Assay: immunoSEQ multiplex PCR; the TCRdb copy retains only in-frame clones and omits some. The table has 250,000 to 350,000 clones, 75% to 90% seen once. Specimen: PBMCs. Receptor source: a man in his forties or fifties in good health and CMV-seropositive.

This chain connects TRBV6-5 to TRBJ2-7, with D hard to call. The germline V gene encodes CDR1 MNHEY and CDR2 SVGAGI. The CDR3 covers 16 residues. With 0 bases removed from V and 2 bases from J, the gap between germline ends came to 14 bases. CDR3 nucleotide sequence: TGTGCCAGCAGTTACTCGACGGCTGGGCCCACCTACGAGCAGTACTTC. Translating gives CASSYSTAGPTYEQYF.

This chain links TRBV9 with TRBJ1-1, with D uncertain. This CDR3 comprises 13 residues. Trimming took off 1 base at V and 1 base at J, with 5 bases between the two ends. Germline V gene lookup returns CDR1 SGDLS and CDR2 YYNGEE. The CDR3 reads CASSVQANTEAFF. As DNA, the CDR3 is TGTGCCAGCAGCGTACAGGCGAACACTGAAGCTTTCTTT.

The gene calls are TRBV19 and TRBJ2-7; possibly TRBD1 for D (6 bases). The CDR3 has 17 residues. V shed 0 bases and J shed 2 bases, with 17 bases lying between them. Germline V lookup: CDR1 LNHDA, CDR2 SQIVND (reference sequence). The DNA of the CDR3 is TGTGCCAGTAGTATAGATCCAGGACAGAGGATCCCCTACGAGCAGTACTTC. Its translation: CASSIDPGQRIPYEQYF.

The chain employs TRBV5-1 and TRBJ2-1, with D perhaps matching TRBD2 (6 bases). Trimming removed 0 bases from V and 9 bases from J, with 13 bases in between. The length of the CDR3 is 14 residues. Germline V gene lookup returns CDR1 SGHRS and CDR2 YFSETQ. The CDR3 here is CASSLGAGIGEQFF. For the CDR3, the DNA is TGCGCCAGCAGCTTGGGTGCGGGGATCGGTGAGCAGTTCTTC. Filled out from reference TRBV5-1 and TRBJ2-1, the complete variable domain reads KAGVTQTPRYLIKTRGQQVTLSCSPISGHRSVSWYQQTPGQGLQFLFEYFSETQRNKGNFPGRFSGRQFSNSRSEMNVSTLELGDSALYLCASSLGAGIGEQFFGPGTRLTVL.

The count of this clone is one. This rearrangement joins TRBV7-3 to TRBJ2-1; TRBD2 agrees at 7 bases. Losses at the gene ends were 5 bases for V and 7 bases for J; bases not matched to a gene: 14. The CDR3 contains 16 residues. CDR1 and CDR2 (germline): SGHTA, FQGTGA. CDR3 in amino acids: CASSLTGGTGGNEQFF. In DNA, the CDR3 is TGTGCCAGCAGCCTCACCGGCGGCACGGGGGGAAATGAGCAGTTCTTC.

The gene calls are TRBV4-1 and TRBJ2-5; a weak D match, TRBD2 (5 bases). Trimming removed 0 bases from V and 5 bases from J, with 7 bases in between. The germline V gene encodes CDR1 MGHRA and CDR2 YSYEKL. This CDR3 spans 13 amino acids. The DNA for the CDR3 is TGCGCCAGCAGCCAAGAGGAGGCTGAGACCCAGTACTTC. Encoded protein: CASSQEEAETQYF.

This clone was recorded only once. V and J are TRBV18 and TRBJ2-7, with D perhaps TRBD1 (6 bases). Between the trimmed V and J ends, which lost 3 bases and 4 bases, there was a span of 10 bases. CDR3 length: 13 amino acids. Germline CDR1 reads KGHSH; CDR2 reads LQKENI. The CDR3 nucleotides are TGTGCCAGCTCACCCAGGGGTGAATACGAGCAGTACTTC. Translation gives CASSPRGEYEQYF.

This clone came up once. This rearrangement joins TRBV19 to TRBJ1-5; 8 bases map to TRBD1. The CDR3 contains 16 residues. Germline V gene lookup returns CDR1 LNHDA and CDR2 SQIVND (reference sequence). V shed 5 bases, J shed 7 bases, and the junction held 13 bases outside the gene matches. The CDR3 protein is CASSVGQGRLGQPQHF. CDR3 coding DNA: TGTGCCAGTAGTGTTGGACAGGGAAGGTTAGGACAGCCCCAGCATTTT.

This clone was detected a few times. The chain carries TRBV14 and TRBJ1-2; TRBD1 matches 8 bases. V lost 3 bases and J lost 4; bases outside the gene matches: 4. This CDR3 contains 14 residues. Germline CDR1 reads SGHDN; CDR2 reads FVKESK. The CDR3 here is CASSQFQGAYGYTF. The CDR3 coding sequence is TGTGCCAGCAGCCAGTTCCAGGGGGCCTATGGCTACACCTTC.

The CDR3 DNA follows: TGTGCCAGCTCGGAGTCGGCAACTAATGAAAAACTGTTTTTT. Its protein is CASSESATNEKLFF. This chain joins TRBV18 and TRBJ1-4; D gene unclear. The CDR3 extends over 14 amino acids. The V and J ends lost 6 bases and 0 bases respectively, with 8 bases between them. The V gene's germline CDR1 is KGHSH and CDR2 LQKENI. The complete variable domain, with remaining parts taken from reference TRBV18 and TRBJ1-4, reads NAGVMQNPRHLVRRRGQEARLRCSPMKGHSHVYWYRQLPEEGLKFMVYLQKENIIDESGMPKERFSAEFPKEGPSILRIQQVVRGDSAAYFCASSESATNEKLFFGSGTQLSVL.

This rearrangement joins TRBV5-1 to TRBJ1-5, with 11 bases matching TRBD1. The V segment lost 0 bases and the J segment 7 bases; nucleotides outside the gene matches: 3. The length of the CDR3 is 15 residues. Germline V gives CDR1 SGHRS, CDR2 YFSETQ. The CDR3 loop reads CASSLGGDRGQPQHF. The CDR3 nucleotides read TGCGCCAGCAGCTTGGGGGGGGACAGGGGGCAGCCCCAGCATTTT.

This chain joins TRBV7-9 and TRBJ1-2, with D maybe TRBD1 (5 bases). Germline V gene sequence: CDR1 SEHNR, CDR2 FQNEAQ (reference sequence). CDR3 size: 13 residues. The V gene lost 1 base and the J gene lost 7 bases, with 10 bases spanning the gap. This CDR3 is CASSLGAGSGYTF. CDR3 coding DNA: TGTGCCAGCAGCTTAGGGGCAGGGTCTGGCTACACCTTC.

This clone appeared once. The V gene is TRBV5-1, the J gene TRBJ2-2; 10 nucleotides align to TRBD2. Germline V gene data show CDR1 as SGHRS and CDR2 as YFSETQ. The trim removed 2 bases at V and 6 bases at J, leaving 7 bases unmatched. The CDR3 sequence is 16 residues long. CDR3 coding DNA: TGCGCCAGCAGCTTTACTAGCGGGATTTACCCCGGGGAGCTGTTTTTT. It translates to CASSFTSGIYPGELFF.

The V gene is TRBV25-1, the J gene TRBJ2-5; the match to TRBD2 covers 7 bases. The V and J ends lost 3 bases and 4 bases, in that order; junction bases with no gene match: 8. The CDR3 runs to 15 residues. Germline values: CDR1 MGHDK, CDR2 SYGVNS. The DNA of the CDR3 is TGTGCCAGCAGTGATCTCCTGGCGGGAGCAGAGACCCAGTACTTC. It specifies CASSDLLAGAETQYF.

The genes are TRBV6-5 and TRBJ1-5; D perhaps matches TRBD1 (6 bases). This CDR3 is built from 13 residues. The V end lost 6 bases, the J end lost 4 bases, and 10 bases lay between the germline ends. CDR1 is MNHEY, CDR2 SVGAGI, per germline. CDR3 region: CASRRTENQPQHF. DNA of the CDR3: TGTGCCAGCAGGAGGACAGAAAATCAGCCCCAGCATTTT.

This rearrangement joins TRBV5-6 to TRBJ2-5, with 7 bases matching TRBD1. After removal of 4 bases from V and 2 bases from J, the junction contained 2 bases not matched to a gene. This CDR3 is 13 amino acids long. Germline V gene data show CDR1 as SGHDT and CDR2 as YYEEEE. The CDR3 DNA follows: TGTGCCAGCAGCGGGGACAGACAAGAGACCCAGTACTTC. Encoded protein: CASSGDRQETQYF.

The chain employs TRBV5-1 and TRBJ2-7, with TRBD1 identical over 7 bases. The ends lost 0 bases at V and 0 bases at J; junction bases unmatched: 6. The CDR3 runs 16 residues. Germline V gives CDR1 SGHRS, CDR2 YFSETQ. The CDR3 nucleotides read TGCGCCAGCAGCTTGGCCAGGGGGAGTGTCTCCTACGAGCAGTACTTC. This sequence encodes CASSLARGSVSYEQYF.

The chain combines TRBV28 with TRBJ1-5; tentatively, D is TRBD1 (6 bases). Looked up from germline, CDR1 is MDHEN and CDR2 is SYDVKM. The CDR3 loop spans 18 amino acids. The V and J ends lost 3 bases and 0 bases respectively, with 18 bases between them. CDR3 DNA: TGTGCCAGCAGTTTCCTCATTTTGCAGGGGCGTAGCAATCAGCCCCAGCATTTT. This codes for CASSFLILQGRSNQPQHF.

The rearrangement links TRBV28 to TRBJ2-1, with D unresolved. V shed 2 bases and J shed 12 bases, with 14 bases lying between them. The germline V gene has CDR1 MDHEN and CDR2 SYDVKM. This CDR3 region has 13 residues. As DNA, the CDR3 is TGTGCCAGCAGTTTAGATTTATATGGGCGGCAGTTCTTC. It codes for CASSLDLYGRQFF.

This CDR3 is CASSQVLYENYGYTF. CDR3 DNA sequence: TGCGCCAGCAGCCAAGTGCTCTACGAGAACTATGGCTACACCTTC. This chain links TRBV4-3 with TRBJ1-2; D not resolved. Germline-derived CDR1 and CDR2 are LGHNA and YSLEER. The CDR3 loop spans 15 amino acids. The V end lost 1 base, the J end lost 2 bases, and 11 bases lay between the germline ends.

There are a few counts of this clone. The CDR3 spells CASSPPGQGSYEQYF. The CDR3 coding sequence is TGTGCCAGCAGCCCTCCGGGACAGGGGTCCTACGAGCAGTACTTC. The chain couples TRBV7-6 to TRBJ2-7, with 10 bases lining up with TRBD1. Germline V gene lookup returns CDR1 SGHVS and CDR2 FNYEAQ. This CDR3 contains 15 residues. The J segment lost 1 base and the V segment lost 5 bases, leaving 5 bases of the junction unmatched.

The chain is built from TRBV29-1 and TRBJ2-5, with a tentative D call TRBD1 (5 bases). TRBJ2-7 matches the DNA end more closely, so the J call is doubtful. Per the germline V gene, CDR1 is SQVTM and CDR2 is ANQGSEA. This CDR3 spans 13 amino acids. The CDR3 nucleotides read TGCAGCGTTGTCTTCCAGGGTCTGTACGAGCAGTACTTC. Its translation: CSVVFQGLYEQYF.

The chain carries TRBV27 and TRBJ2-1; D gene unclear. Per the germline V gene, CDR1 is MNHEY and CDR2 is SMNVEV (reference sequence). The V and J ends lost 2 bases and 2 bases respectively, with 7 bases between them. This CDR3 is 14 amino acids long. CDR3 sequence: CASSLSITYNEQFF. In nucleotides, the CDR3 is TGTGCCAGCAGTTTAAGCATTACCTACAATGAGCAGTTCTTC.

The V gene is TRBV5-1, the J gene TRBJ2-1; 10 nucleotides match TRBD1. The CDR3 sequence is 15 residues long. V shed 2 bases, J shed 6 bases, and the junction held 5 bases outside the gene matches. Germline-derived CDR1 and CDR2 are SGHRS and YFSETQ. The CDR3 sequence: CASSLGTGVSNEQFF. CDR3 DNA: TGCGCCAGCAGCTTAGGGACAGGGGTAAGCAATGAGCAGTTCTTC.

The CDR3 nucleotides are TGTGCCAGCAGCTCTATTGTGACTAGCGGGAGTCACAATGAGCAGTTCTTC. It encodes CASSSIVTSGSHNEQFF. V is TRBV5-5 and J is TRBJ2-1, with TRBD2 matching over 12 bases. Trimming cost V 3 bases and J 5 bases; bases outside gene matches: 9. This CDR3 spans 17 amino acids. CDR1 and CDR2 from the germline V gene are SGHKS and YYEKEE (reference sequence).

J is TRBJ2-1 and V is TRBV9; 10 bases fit TRBD1. Germline-derived CDR1 and CDR2 are SGDLS and YYNGEE. The CDR3 totals 15 residues. The trim removed 0 bases at V and 6 bases at J, leaving 3 bases unmatched. DNA of the CDR3: TGTGCCAGCAGCGTAGGACAGGGGGCGGGCAATGAGCAGTTCTTC. Protein sequence: CASSVGQGAGNEQFF.

The chain couples TRBV27 to TRBJ2-3; D is unclear. V gave up 4 bases and J gave up 1 base, with 6 bases separating them. The CDR3 loop spans 13 amino acids. CDR1 MNHEY and CDR2 SMNVEV come from the germline V gene (reference sequence). The CDR3 nucleotides read TGTGCCAGCAGTTCCTACCGCACAGATACGCAGTATTTT. Translating gives CASSSYRTDTQYF.

The rearrangement joins TRBV29-1 to TRBJ2-5; no definite D call. V lost 3 bases to trimming and J lost 5 bases, with 4 bases between them. Germline loops: CDR1 SQVTM, CDR2 ANQGSEA. This CDR3 has 10 residues. This CDR3 reads CSVDRETQYF. CDR3 sequence (DNA): TGCAGCGTTGATCGGGAGACCCAGTACTTC.

The chain combines TRBV2 with TRBJ2-3; TRBD2 matches 7 bases. Germline V CDR1 and CDR2: SNHLY, FYNNEI. The length of the CDR3 is 16 residues. The junction had 5 bases not matched to a gene; V was cut back by 1 base and J by 1 base. CDR3 loop: CASSEVEGRGTDTQYF. For the CDR3, the DNA is TGTGCCAGCAGTGAAGTCGAAGGGAGGGGCACAGATACGCAGTATTTT. The full variable domain, its missing parts supplied by reference TRBV2 and TRBJ2-3, is EPEVTQTPSHQVTQMGQEVILRCVPISNHLYFYWYRQILGQKVEFLVSFYNNEISEKSEIFDDQFSVERPDGSNFTLKIRSTKLEDSAMYFCASSEVEGRGTDTQYFGPGTRLTVL.